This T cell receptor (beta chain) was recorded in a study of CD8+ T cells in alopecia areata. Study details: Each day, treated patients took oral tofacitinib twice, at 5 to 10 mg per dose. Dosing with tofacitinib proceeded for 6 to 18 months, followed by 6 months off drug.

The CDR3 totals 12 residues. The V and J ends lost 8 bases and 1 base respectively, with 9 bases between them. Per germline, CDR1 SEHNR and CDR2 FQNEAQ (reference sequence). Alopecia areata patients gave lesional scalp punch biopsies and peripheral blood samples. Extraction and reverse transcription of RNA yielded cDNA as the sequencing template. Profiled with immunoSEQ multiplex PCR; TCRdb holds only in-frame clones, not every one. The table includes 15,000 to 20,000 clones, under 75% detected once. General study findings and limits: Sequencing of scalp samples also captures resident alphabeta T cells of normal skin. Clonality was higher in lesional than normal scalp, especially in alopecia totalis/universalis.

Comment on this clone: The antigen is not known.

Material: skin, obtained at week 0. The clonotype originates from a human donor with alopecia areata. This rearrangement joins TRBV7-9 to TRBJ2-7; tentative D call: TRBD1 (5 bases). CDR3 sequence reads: CASDPGSYEQYF. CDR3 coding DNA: TGTGCCAGCGACCCAGGGTCCTACGAGCAGTACTTC.